This TCR beta chain was captured by sequencing in a study of cytomegalovirus exposure and HLA in healthy donors. Study-wide points: Earlier analysis yielded a pattern in which most TCR beta V segments were productive about 90% or about 30% of the time. When analyzed later, the rates of TCR association showed variation by HLA locus, with DRB1 the most and HLA-C the fewest.

Notes on this clone: Its antigen remains unknown.

Amplification used 60 Vbeta primers and 13 Jbeta primers. As processed by the authors: Per a later analysis, the number of unique TCR beta chains was some 82 million, of which about 11 million were shared. Sequenced by immunoSEQ multiplex PCR; TCRdb stores in-frame clones only, minus some. From that table come the V and J calls and clone size; the DNA was used to work out D and trimming. The sample has around 53,000 clones; about three quarters are singletons. The CDR3 contains 16 residues. With V trimmed by 3 bases and J by 0 bases, 8 bases remained unmatched. Germline V gene lookup returns CDR1 GTSNPN and CDR2 SVGIG (reference sequence).

The genes are TRBV30 and TRBJ1-2, with 9 positions matching TRBD1. This sequence was found in a young man in good health and CMV-seronegative. The sample comprised PBMCs. In DNA form, the CDR3 reads TGTGCCTGGAGGTTGGCACAGGGGGCGCCTAACTATGGCTACACCTTC. This translates into CAWRLAQGAPNYGYTF.